The 15 T cell receptor beta chains listed next were all sequenced from one sample in a study of blood T cell repertoires in COVID-19. Method: immunoSEQ multiplex PCR; TCRdb's copy keeps in-frame clones and lacks some. Among a few hundred thousand clones listed, roughly 85% were seen once. Sequencing was performed on PBMCs or T cells enriched from blood (not recorded which). Receptors originate from a woman aged 25 to 39 who had recovered from COVID-19.

This chain connects TRBV3-1 (or the pseudogene TRBV3-2) to TRBJ2-3, with 9 bases aligning to TRBD2. The CDR3 sequence is 14 residues long. Germline trimming cut 4 bases from V and 3 bases from J; bases unmatched to any gene: 2. From germline, CDR1 is LGHDT and CDR2 YNNKEL (reference sequence). The CDR3 bases are TGTGCCAGCAGCCGGGGACTAGCAACAGATACGCAGTATTTT. This sequence encodes CASSRGLATDTQYF.

The chain uses TRBV18 and TRBJ1-2, with D possibly matching TRBD1 (5 bases). CDR1 KGHSH and CDR2 LQKENI come from the germline V gene. The CDR3 totals 14 residues. V lost 5 bases to trimming and J lost 4 bases, with 14 bases between them. The CDR3 sequence is CASSSTGFRYGYTF. In DNA form, the CDR3 reads TGTGCCAGCTCAAGTACAGGATTCCGCTATGGCTACACCTTC.

This chain links TRBV6-5 with TRBJ2-5, with unresolved D. The CDR3 is made up of 11 amino acids. The germline gives CDR1 MNHEY, CDR2 SVGAGI. V lost 8 bases and J lost 5, with 9 bases in between. CDR3 amino acids: CASGERETQYF. The CDR3 coding sequence is TGTGCCAGCGGAGAAAGGGAGACCCAGTACTTC.

The J gene is TRBJ2-3, the V gene TRBV7-6; a possible D gene is TRBD2 (5 bases). Germline V gives CDR1 SGHVS, CDR2 FNYEAQ. The CDR3 covers 16 residues. The germline V and J ends were trimmed by 1 base and 0 bases, with 11 bases remaining between them. This chain's CDR3 is CASSLVRGSSTDTQYF. In nucleotides, the CDR3 is TGTGCCAGCAGCTTAGTACGGGGATCTAGCACAGATACGCAGTATTTT.

This clone was picked up a small number of times. This chain links TRBV3-1 (or the pseudogene TRBV3-2) with TRBJ2-5; 8 nucleotides agree with TRBD2. This CDR3 region has 14 residues. The J segment lost 2 bases and the V segment lost 5 bases, leaving 4 bases of the junction unmatched. CDR1 and CDR2 from the germline V gene are LGHDT and YNNKEL (reference sequence). The CDR3 region is CASSKRGTQETQYF. In nucleotides, the CDR3 is TGTGCCAGCAGCAAGCGGGGGACTCAAGAGACCCAGTACTTC.

This chain links TRBV2 with TRBJ2-3; maybe TRBD2 (5 bases). The CDR3 has 16 residues. Trimming took off 10 bases at V and 5 bases at J, with 25 bases between the two ends. From germline, CDR1 is SNHLY and CDR2 FYNNEI. CDR3 nucleotides: TGTGCCACCGCCCCCCCAGCGGCGCTATCCAGAGATACGCAGTATTTT. Translating it yields CATAPPAALSRDTQYF.

The chain carries TRBV23-1 and TRBJ2-5, with 7 nucleotides matching TRBD2. TRBV23-1 is known as an ORF, though its function is uncertain. This CDR3 is built from 17 residues. V shed 4 bases, J shed 3 bases, and the junction held 14 bases outside the gene matches. The CDR3 reads CASSPSSLAEKKETQYF. For the CDR3, the DNA is TGCGCCAGCAGTCCATCTAGTCTAGCGGAAAAGAAAGAGACCCAGTACTTC.

This clone is deemed medium-sized. The chain recombines TRBV18 with TRBJ1-4; unclear D gene. V was clipped by 1 base and J by 7 bases, with 13 bases between them. The CDR3 is made up of 15 amino acids. The germline V gene has CDR1 KGHSH and CDR2 LQKENI. CDR3 nucleotide sequence: TGTGCCAGCTCACCACAACCCACGGGTGGTGAAAAACTGTTTTTT. It encodes CASSPQPTGGEKLFF. Filled out from reference TRBV18 and TRBJ1-4, the complete variable domain reads NAGVMQNPRHLVRRRGQEARLRCSPMKGHSHVYWYRQLPEEGLKFMVYLQKENIIDESGMPKERFSAEFPKEGPSILRIQQVVRGDSAAYFCASSPQPTGGEKLFFGSGTQLSVL.

The chain links TRBV2 to TRBJ1-5; D remains unclear. V was shortened by 4 bases and J by 2 bases, with 15 bases between the two germline ends. The CDR3 has 16 residues. The germline CDR1 and CDR2 sequences are SNHLY and FYNNEI. The CDR3 loop is CASSGRSERRNQPQHF. CDR3 sequence (DNA): TGTGCCAGCAGTGGAAGGTCAGAGAGGCGCAATCAGCCCCAGCATTTT.

The V gene is TRBV19, the J gene TRBJ2-7, with D tentatively TRBD1 (5 bases). The V gene lost 3 bases and the J gene lost 3 bases, with 9 bases spanning the gap. The CDR3 covers 13 residues. CDR1 is LNHDA and CDR2 is SQIVND in the germline V gene (reference sequence). In DNA, the CDR3 is TGTGCCAGTAGTATCACAGGCGACTACGAGCAGTACTTC. Translated: CASSITGDYEQYF.

This clone appeared a single time. V usage is TRBV19 and J usage is TRBJ1-5, with 7 bases identical to TRBD1. CDR1 and CDR2 (germline): LNHDA, SQIVND (reference sequence). CDR3 length: 14 amino acids. V dropped 6 bases and J dropped 6; count of bases not matched to a gene: 8. CDR3 DNA sequence: TGTGCCAGTAGAGTACAGGGGTCAAGTCAGCCCCAGCATTTT. This sequence encodes CASRVQGSSQPQHF.

This clone came up a few times. This chain joins TRBV5-6 and TRBJ2-5; D may be TRBD1 (6 bases). This CDR3 region has 15 residues. From germline, CDR1 is SGHDT and CDR2 YYEEEE. The ends were cut back, 5 bases at V and 5 bases at J, with 19 bases in the middle. The CDR3 nucleotides are TGTGCCAGCAGTGCCTTACAGGGTAGATTGGAGACCCAGTACTTC. Its protein is CASSALQGRLETQYF.

This rearrangement joins TRBV30 to TRBJ2-7; TRBD1 matches at 10 bases. Germline CDR1 is GTSNPN and CDR2 is SVGIG (reference sequence). The CDR3 is made up of 14 amino acids. The J segment lost 4 bases and the V segment lost 3 bases, leaving 6 bases of the junction unmatched. DNA for the CDR3: TGTGCCTGGAGCCGGACAGGGGGTTGGTACGAGCAGTACTTC. It specifies CAWSRTGGWYEQYF.

The chain links TRBV11-2 to TRBJ1-1; no definite D call. Per the germline V gene, CDR1 is SGHAT and CDR2 is FQNNGV. V lost 2 bases and J lost 4, with 11 bases in between. The CDR3 contains 14 residues. The CDR3 nucleotides are TGTGCCAGCAGCTTAAGCGGGCGCGCCACTGAAGCTTTCTTT. Translating gives CASSLSGRATEAFF.

V and J are TRBV5-6 and TRBJ1-1; D unresolved. There are 16 residues in the CDR3. Germline-derived CDR1 and CDR2 are SGHDT and YYEEEE. The V end lost 1 base, the J end lost 3 bases, and 16 bases lay between the germline ends. In DNA form, the CDR3 reads TGTGCCAGCAGCTTGATCTGGGCGGGAAGCGACACTGAAGCTTTCTTT. This encodes CASSLIWAGSDTEAFF.